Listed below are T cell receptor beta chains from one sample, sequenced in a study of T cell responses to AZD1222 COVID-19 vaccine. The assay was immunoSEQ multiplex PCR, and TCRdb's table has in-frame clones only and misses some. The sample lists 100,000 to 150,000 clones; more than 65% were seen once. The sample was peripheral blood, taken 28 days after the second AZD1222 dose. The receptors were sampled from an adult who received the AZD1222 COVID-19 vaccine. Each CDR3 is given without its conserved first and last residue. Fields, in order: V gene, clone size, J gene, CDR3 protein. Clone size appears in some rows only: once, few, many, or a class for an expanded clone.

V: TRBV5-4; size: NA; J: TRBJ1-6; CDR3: ASSTNGQANSPLH
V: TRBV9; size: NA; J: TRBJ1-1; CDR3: ASSVQGYTEAF
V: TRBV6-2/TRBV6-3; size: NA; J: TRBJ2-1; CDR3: ASSLSGASYNEQF
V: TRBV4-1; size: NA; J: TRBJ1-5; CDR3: ASSQDEGSVHNQPQH
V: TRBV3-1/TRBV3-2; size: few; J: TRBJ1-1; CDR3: ASSPLWALNTEAF
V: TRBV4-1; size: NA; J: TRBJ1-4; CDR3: ASSQPGQGNEKLF
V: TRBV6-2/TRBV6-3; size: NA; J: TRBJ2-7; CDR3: ASSYSGDIYEQY
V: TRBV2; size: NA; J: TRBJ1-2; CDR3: ASRYSHSNYGYT
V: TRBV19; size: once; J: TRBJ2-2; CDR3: ASTRREHVGELF
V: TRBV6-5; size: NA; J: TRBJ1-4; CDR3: ASSYDRYGEKLF
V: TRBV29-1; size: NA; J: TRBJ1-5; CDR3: SVDLEGVGQPQH
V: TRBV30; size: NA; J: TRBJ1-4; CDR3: AWSGGGLTNEKLF
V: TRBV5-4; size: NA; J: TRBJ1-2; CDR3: ASSLSGDRVGYT